This T cell receptor (beta chain) was obtained from a study of Ad26.COV2.S vaccination and SARS-CoV-2 variants (dated by TCRdb to about 2021). A note on the overall study: Sequencing of the TCRbeta repertoire served to evaluate the specificity and breadth of SARS-CoV-2-reactive T cell receptors following Ad26.COV2.S vaccination. The TCR-sequenced set comprised approximately 30 samples: approximately 19 Ad26.COV2.S vaccine recipients, 5 placebo recipients and 8 SARS-CoV-2 convalescent individuals. Summary of the overall study and its limitations: It was noted by the authors that total T cell responses may have been underestimated by the TCR breadth and depth analyses. Spike-specific TCR breadth was higher in Ad26.COV2.S recipients than in placebo recipients (P = 0.0014). After vaccination, spike-specific CD8+ and CD4+ T cell responses were reported to show substantial breadth. Non-spike TCR breadth was comparable between vaccine and placebo recipients, consistent with the vaccine containing only spike.

The CDR3 contains 19 residues, cysteine and phenylalanine counted. Of the read, only the CDR3 DNA is kept; its 57 bases are in frame from base 1. V is pruned by 3 bases and J by 1 base, leaving 7 bases of the junction without a gene match. The germline V gene supplies CDR1 MRHNA and CDR2 SNTAGT. On this clone: The clone's antigen remains unknown. The sample holds no much larger clone one base away, and base qualities are not on file.

The immunoSEQ Assay was the method used to sequence TCRbeta CDR3 regions. After extraction, genomic DNA underwent amplification by bias-controlled multiplex PCR, followed by high-throughput sequencing. The paper's data handling went like this. Collapsing and filtering of sequences were performed to quantify the absolute abundance of each unique TCRbeta CDR3 region. T cell fraction was estimated by normalizing TCRbeta template counts to usable DNA, which was measured by amplifying reference genes present in all nucleated cells. Repertoire TCRs were annotated as SARS-CoV-2-specific when V gene, CDR3 amino acid sequence and J gene were exactly matched to a known reactive TCR set. The reference SARS-CoV-2 TCR set was obtained from MIRA and was filtered for enrichment in COVID-19-positive ImmuneCODE repertoires, whereby public or cross-reactive TCRs were removed. Using the MIRA antigens, annotated TCRs were further analysed by specific ORF or by position within an ORF. Depth was the summed frequency of annotated unique rearrangements, while breadth was defined as annotated unique rearrangements over total unique productive rearrangements. Two-sided Wilcoxon rank-sum tests were used to compare TCR breadth between groups. Sourced from immuneACCESS, this table was stored by TCRdb with only in-frame sequences that have V and J called. A share of the clones is absent; for the studies checked, an unresolved V gene accounts for under half, and the remainder has no known explanation. Clone size and V and J calls were adopted from that table, with D and trimming inferred from the DNA. The sample table lists about 350,000 clones, roughly nine tenths of them with a count of one. The ten largest make up around 4% of the sample.

The time point label here, explained by the study, means: individuals recovered from natural SARS-CoV-2 infection. Rearrangement joined TRBV6-4 to TRBJ2-2, with 14 bases in between that match TRBD2. The TCR sequence derives from a human donor who had recovered from COVID-19. The input for sequencing was peripheral blood, taken after recovery from COVID-19. The DNA is as follows: TGTGCCAGCAGTGAATCGGGACTAGCGGGGGTGATGAACACCGGGGAGCTGTTTTTT. It translates as CASSESGLAGVMNTGELFF.